The 24 T cell receptor beta chains below were found in one sample sequenced in a study of blood T cell repertoires in COVID-19. Sequencing was performed with immunoSEQ multiplex PCR; in TCRdb, only in-frame clones are kept and a portion is missing. The repertoire consists of around 300,000 clones, with around four fifths occurring once and the leading ten covering around 4%. The sample was peripheral blood. These TCRs come from a woman aged 45-65 years with active or convalescent COVID-19.

V is TRBV5-1 and J is TRBJ2-2; D is perhaps TRBD1 (5 bases). The CDR3 sequence is 13 residues long. Trimming removed 0 bases at V and 7 bases at J, with 7 bases between. The germline CDR1 and CDR2 sequences are SGHRS and YFSETQ. CDR3 sequence: CASSLEGDGELFF. The CDR3 bases are TGCGCCAGCAGCTTGGAAGGGGACGGGGAGCTGTTTTTT.

This chain connects TRBV3-1 (or the pseudogene TRBV3-2) to TRBJ2-7; D gene unclear. V gave up 4 bases and J gave up 0 bases, with 10 bases separating them. CDR3 length equals 14 residues. CDR1 and CDR2 from the germline V gene are LGHDT and YNNKEL (reference sequence). The CDR3 region has the DNA TGTGCCAGCAGCCTTTCAGTAACCTCCTACGAGCAGTACTTC. Protein sequence: CASSLSVTSYEQYF.

The chain employs TRBV6-5 and TRBJ2-1; a possible D gene is TRBD2 (6 bases). The V gene's germline CDR1 is MNHEY and CDR2 SVGAGI. The V end was cut by 7 bases, the J end by 8 bases, with 15 bases between. The CDR3 runs 13 residues. The CDR3 is CASIQDPGDEQFF. The CDR3 region has the DNA TGTGCCAGCATTCAAGACCCGGGGGATGAGCAGTTCTTC.

The chain employs TRBV9 and TRBJ2-1; maybe TRBD2 (5 bases). The germline CDR1 and CDR2 sequences are SGDLS and YYNGEE. The CDR3 consists of 13 residues. V was trimmed by 2 bases and J by 8 bases, leaving 11 bases between them. This chain's CDR3 is CASSVLEEDEQFF. The DNA of the CDR3 is TGTGCCAGCAGCGTCCTAGAGGAGGATGAGCAGTTCTTC.

This sequence joins TRBV28 and TRBJ2-7; D is unresolved. This CDR3 is built from 12 residues. CDR1 and CDR2 from the germline V gene are MDHEN and SYDVKM. The germline V and J ends were trimmed by 7 bases and 4 bases, with 11 bases remaining between them. CDR3 sequence reads: CASKKSTYEQYF. The CDR3 DNA sequence: TGTGCCAGCAAAAAATCCACATACGAGCAGTACTTC.

This chain uses TRBV20-1 with TRBJ2-1, with 10 positions matching TRBD2. J lost 8 bases, V lost 3 bases, and 4 bases had no gene match. Germline CDR1 DFQATT, CDR2 SNEGSKA (reference sequence). The CDR3 length is 13 residues. CDR3 in amino acids: CSASPSGRDEQFF. In DNA, the CDR3 is TGCAGTGCTAGTCCCAGCGGGAGGGATGAGCAGTTCTTC.

The chain is built from TRBV3-1 (or the pseudogene TRBV3-2) and TRBJ2-1; 9 bases align to TRBD1. CDR1 LGHDT and CDR2 YNNKEL come from the germline V gene (reference sequence). The CDR3 loop spans 15 amino acids. Unmatched junction bases numbered 8, after V lost 5 bases and J lost 6 bases. The CDR3 loop is CASSGRDRDINEQFF. Written as DNA, the CDR3 is TGTGCCAGCAGCGGGCGGGACAGGGATATCAATGAGCAGTTCTTC.

The genes are TRBV5-1 and TRBJ2-5, with a weak D call TRBD1 (7 bases). Per germline, CDR1 SGHRS and CDR2 YFSETQ. The V end lost 4 bases, the J end lost 5 bases, and 21 bases lay between the germline ends. CDR3 length equals 16 residues. CDR3 loop: CASSPGTAYSGETQYF. CDR3 bases: TGCGCCAGCAGCCCAGGGACAGCCTACAGCGGGGAGACCCAGTACTTC.

This CDR3 reads CASSLGGVAYNEQFF. CDR3 DNA sequence: TGTGCCAGCAGCTTAGGGGGGGTGGCCTACAATGAGCAGTTCTTC. The rearrangement uses TRBV11-2 and TRBJ2-1; weak D call: TRBD2 (6 bases). V lost 1 base and J 2 bases, leaving 9 bases between the germline ends. The CDR3 covers 15 residues. CDR1 is SGHAT and CDR2 is FQNNGV in the germline V gene.

CDR3 nucleotide sequence: TGTGCCAGCAGCTCGCTGCGGCTAGGGAGGCTTGGGGGTGGCTACACCTTC. It translates to CASSSLRLGRLGGGYTF. V usage is TRBV7-9 and J usage is TRBJ1-2, with D perhaps TRBD1 (5 bases). Trimming shortened V by 4 bases and J by 7 bases, and 25 bases separated the two germline ends. The CDR3 has 17 residues. The germline gives CDR1 SEHNR, CDR2 FQNEAQ (reference sequence).

This chain links TRBV19 with TRBJ2-7; 9 bases align to TRBD2. Germline assignment: CDR1 LNHDA and CDR2 SQIVND (reference sequence). V lost 1 base, J lost 3 bases, and 4 bases stayed unmatched. The CDR3 has 15 amino acids. CDR3 residues: CASSIGASGNYEQYF. The CDR3 DNA follows: TGTGCCAGTAGTATAGGGGCTAGCGGGAACTACGAGCAGTACTTC.

The J gene is TRBJ1-5, the V gene TRBV29-1, with TRBD1 matching 7 bases. Germline CDR1 and CDR2: SQVTM and ANQGSEA. The CDR3 extends over 12 amino acids. V lost 7 bases and J lost 9; bases outside the gene matches: 9. CDR3 DNA sequence: TGCAGCGCCACAACAGGGGAAGGGCCCCAGCATTTT. Translation: CSATTGEGPQHF.

The J gene is TRBJ2-2, the V gene TRBV3-1 (or the pseudogene TRBV3-2), with 9 nucleotides matching TRBD2. CDR1 LGHDT and CDR2 YNNKEL come from the germline V gene (reference sequence). V lost 1 base to trimming and J lost 3 bases; unmatched junction nucleotides: 9. The CDR3 length is 18 residues. In DNA form, the CDR3 reads TGTGCCAGCAGCCAAGGTCGGGTTAGCGGGAGTTACACCGGGGAGCTGTTTTTT. Translated, it gives CASSQGRVSGSYTGELFF.

The V gene is TRBV3-1 (or the pseudogene TRBV3-2), the J gene TRBJ2-7, with D possibly TRBD2 on 5 matching bases. V lost 1 base to trimming and J lost 4 bases, with 14 bases between them. CDR3 length: 15 residues. Germline loops: CDR1 LGHDT, CDR2 YNNKEL (reference sequence). CDR3 DNA: TGTGCCAGCAGCCAAGTAGGAACACGGGGATACGAGCAGTACTTC. Protein product: CASSQVGTRGYEQYF.

Worth noting for this clone: At one end the junction does not follow the germline gene, possibly because of a read error. The rearrangement links TRBV7-3 to TRBJ1-3, with D unclear. This CDR3 region has 15 residues. Germline V lookup: CDR1 SGHTA, CDR2 FQGTGA. The CDR3 sequence is CASSSRPGSGSTIYF. The CDR3 region has the DNA TGTGCCAGCAGCTCCCGACCAGGCTCTGGAAGCACCATATATTTT.

The V gene is TRBV14, the J gene TRBJ2-1; D is perhaps TRBD2 (5 bases). V lost 0 bases, J lost 7 bases, and 16 bases lay in between. CDR3 length: 16 residues. Germline CDR1 is SGHDN and CDR2 is FVKESK. As DNA, the CDR3 is TGTGCCAGCAGCCAAGATGTAATGGGGAGTGGGAATGAGCAGTTCTTC. It is translated as CASSQDVMGSGNEQFF.

The chain carries TRBV5-1 and TRBJ1-4, with D unclear. The CDR3 is 15 residues long. Germline assignment: CDR1 SGHRS and CDR2 YFSETQ. Trimming removed 0 bases at V and 3 bases at J, with 9 bases between. CDR3 loop: CASSLEDSANEKLFF. The CDR3 coding sequence is TGCGCCAGCAGCTTGGAGGACTCGGCTAATGAAAAACTGTTTTTT.

V gene TRBV18 combines with J gene TRBJ2-1; 7 positions match TRBD2. This CDR3 is 16 amino acids long. The V segment lost 0 bases and the J segment 8 bases; nucleotides outside the gene matches: 10. Germline CDR1 reads KGHSH; CDR2 reads LQKENI. CDR3 DNA: TGTGCCAGCTCACCACCGGGGAGGGCCGGGGCGGATGAGCAGTTCTTC. This gives the protein CASSPPGRAGADEQFF.

This chain uses TRBV27 with TRBJ2-1; TRBD2 agrees at 7 bases. V lost 8 bases to trimming and J lost 0 bases; unmatched junction nucleotides: 10. CDR3 length: 16 amino acids. Germline V gene sequence: CDR1 MNHEY, CDR2 SMNVEV (reference sequence). CDR3 bases: TGTGCCAGCTCTACCAGGCGGGGGAGCTCCTACAATGAGCAGTTCTTC. This gives the protein CASSTRRGSSYNEQFF.

V usage is TRBV6-1 and J usage is TRBJ1-1; D may be TRBD1 (5 bases). Germline CDR1 reads MNHNS; CDR2 reads SASEGT. V gave up 8 bases and J gave up 3 bases, with 19 bases separating them. The CDR3 is 15 residues long. The CDR3 is CASLTDRIWHTEAFF. The CDR3 nucleotides are TGTGCCAGCTTAACCGACAGAATTTGGCACACTGAAGCTTTCTTT.

The V and J genes are TRBV30 and TRBJ2-1, with TRBD2 as a possible D gene (5 bases). The CDR3 is 11 amino acids. V lost 3 bases, J lost 11 bases, and 11 bases lay in between. Looked up from germline, CDR1 is GTSNPN and CDR2 is SVGIG (reference sequence). The CDR3 bases are TGTGCCTGGAGCAGCGGTATCAAGCAGTTCTTC. Amino acid sequence: CAWSSGIKQFF. The full variable domain, completed using reference TRBV30 and TRBJ2-1, is SQTIHQWPATLVQPVGSPLSLECTVEGTSNPNLYWYRQAAGRGLQLLFYSVGIGQISSEVPQNLSASRPQDRQFILSSKKLLLSDSGFYLCAWSSGIKQFFGPGTRLTVL.

This rearrangement joins TRBV10-1 to TRBJ2-7, with D tentatively TRBD1 (5 bases). CDR1 and CDR2 from the germline V gene are WNHNN and SYGVQD (reference sequence). V shed 7 bases and J shed 3 bases, with 16 bases lying between them. The CDR3 is 14 residues long. CDR3 DNA sequence: TGCGCCAGCAAAACGTTGGCAGGGAACTACGAGCAGTACTTC. It specifies CASKTLAGNYEQYF.

The V and J genes are TRBV6-5 and TRBJ2-5; D ambiguous. V lost 9 bases and J 7 bases, leaving 12 bases between the germline ends. Germline values: CDR1 MNHEY, CDR2 SVGAGI. CDR3 length equals 11 residues. CDR3 residues: CASSIYGTQYF. The DNA for the CDR3 is TGTGCCAGTAGCATCTATGGGACCCAGTACTTC.

The rearrangement links TRBV11-1 to TRBJ2-1; D is uncertain. Germline lookup yields CDR1 SGHAT and CDR2 FQDESV (reference sequence). The CDR3 has 14 amino acids. V was clipped by 3 bases and J by 1 base, with 7 bases between them. The CDR3 is CASSFELSYNEQFF. The CDR3 region has the DNA TGTGCCAGCAGCTTCGAGTTATCCTACAATGAGCAGTTCTTC.